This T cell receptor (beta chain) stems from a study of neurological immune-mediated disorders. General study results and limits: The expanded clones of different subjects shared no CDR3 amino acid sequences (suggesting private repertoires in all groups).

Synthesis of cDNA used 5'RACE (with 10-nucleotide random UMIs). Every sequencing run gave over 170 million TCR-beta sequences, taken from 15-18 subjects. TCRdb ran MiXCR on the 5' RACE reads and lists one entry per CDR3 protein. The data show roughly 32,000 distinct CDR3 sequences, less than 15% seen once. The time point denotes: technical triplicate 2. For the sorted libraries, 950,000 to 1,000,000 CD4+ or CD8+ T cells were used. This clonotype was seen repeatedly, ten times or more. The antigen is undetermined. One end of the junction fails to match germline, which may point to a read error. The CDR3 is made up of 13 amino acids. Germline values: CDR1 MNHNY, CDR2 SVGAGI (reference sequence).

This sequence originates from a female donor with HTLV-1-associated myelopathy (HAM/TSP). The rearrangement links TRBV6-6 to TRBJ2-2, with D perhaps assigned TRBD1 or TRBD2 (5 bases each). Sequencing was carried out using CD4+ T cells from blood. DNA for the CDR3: TGTGCCAGCAAAGGGGTGGACACCGGGGAGCTGTCTTTT. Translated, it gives CASKGVDTGELSF.